The text below deals with one T cell receptor beta chain. Antigen unknown. Sequencing ends 3 residues short of the CDR3 end; the germline J gene provides the rest. Only in-frame clones appear in the TCRdb table, and some are missing; sequencing was by immunoSEQ multiplex PCR. The sample has about 46,000 clones, and its top ten clones hold approximately 34%. The sample belongs to a study of T cells in women clearing cervical HPV infection. As for the study in general: Controls gave blood once infection was undetectable; cases at lesion identification. Broader study findings: CIN3+ cases had significantly higher TCR repertoire richness than controls, but evenness did not differ. It is unknown whether associations predate infection; no effector/memory or HPV-specific sorting.

The germline V gene encodes CDR1 SEHNR and CDR2 FQNEAQ (reference sequence). V dropped 5 bases and J dropped 5 bases, with 12 bases sitting between them. The CDR3 is 14 residues long. Dot-blot hybridization genotyped cervical HPV amplified with MY09/MY11 PCR. Source material: blood buffy coat. The chain is built from TRBV7-9 and TRBJ1-4, with a possible D match to TRBD1 (6 bases). The receptor was isolated from a woman between 18 and 75 years old with a cervical HPV16 infection that either progressed to CIN3+ or cleared (not recorded which). The CDR3 spells CASSPGAPNEKLFF. Partial CDR3 DNA: TGTGCCAGCAGCCCAGGGGCCCCCAATGAAAAA.